This T cell receptor beta chain originates from a study of blood T cells in healthy people across ages. For the study at large: About one barcoded beta molecule per two T cells was captured by template switching.

The authors ran a second PCR of about 7 to 11 cycles using a sample-barcoded 5' primer and a J-beta primer mix. Using its own MiXCR run on the 5' RACE reads, TCRdb lists one record per CDR3 protein. This table has 1,800,000 or so distinct CDR3 sequences, about 39% appearing once. The germline gives CDR1 SGHVS, CDR2 FNYEAQ. Unmatched junction bases numbered 6, after V lost 4 bases and J lost 8 bases. The CDR3 extends over 13 amino acids. At least 5 micrograms of total RNA were extracted per sample. This receptor was taken from a human donor in good health. The sample taken for sequencing was blood. The chain joins TRBV7-6 to TRBJ1-2; 8 nucleotides match TRBD1. The CDR3 DNA sequence: TGTGCCAGCAGCTACAGGGGGGCTCTGGGCTACACCTTC. Protein: CASSYRGALGYTF.